Below, one TCR beta chain is given with its context. No antigen is known for it. The data are from a study of shared clonotypes between healthy human individuals. Points from the study as a whole: The generation probabilities recorded for non-shared clonotypes fell below those of clonotypes shared by all four donors. Apart from blood, nothing was sampled; tissue repertoires likely differ.

The study ran the assay at deep level. Genomic DNA of each subset was evenly split across several immunoSEQ plates. Some clones are missing from TCRdb's copy, which holds only in-frame ones; the method was immunoSEQ multiplex PCR. The sample shows roughly 1 million clones, approximately 72% of them seen only once. Germline-derived CDR1 and CDR2 are SNHLY and FYNNEI. The CDR3 has 13 amino acids. The germline V and J ends were trimmed by 7 bases and 6 bases, with 16 bases remaining between them. This clonotype originated in a young man in good health. V and J are TRBV2 and TRBJ2-7; D remains ambiguous. The specimen was memory CD4+ T cells sorted from blood. The subset: CD45RA-negative fraction. This chain's CDR3 is CASNDLRVGEQYF. CDR3 DNA sequence: TGTGCCAGCAACGACCTGAGAGTGGGCGAGCAGTACTTC.